This T cell receptor (beta chain) appears in the sequencing data of a study of blood T cell repertoires in COVID-19. Sequenced by immunoSEQ multiplex PCR; TCRdb stores in-frame clones only, minus some. There are 250,000 or so clones in the sample; approximately 88% occur only once, and 2% to 2.5% lies in the top ten. Allocation to cohorts depended on clinical history reported by the participants. CDR1 and CDR2 from the germline V gene are LGHNA and YSLEER. Unmatched junction bases numbered 8, after V lost 1 base and J lost 5 bases. The CDR3 extends over 15 amino acids. The V call is TRBV4-3, the J call TRBJ2-7, with 7 bases that match TRBD1. The sequence derives from a middle-aged woman with acute COVID-19. The source material was PBMCs or T cells enriched from blood (not recorded which). For the CDR3, the DNA is TGCGCCAGCAGCCAAGGGGAGACAGGGTATAACGAGCAGTACTTC. The encoded protein is CASSQGETGYNEQYF.